This T cell receptor (beta chain) was recovered during a study of T cells in Graves' hyperthyroidism and ophthalmopathy. Study-level points and caveats: In the analysis, a 13 V-J model separated ophthalmopathy from stable hyperthyroidism. Progression to ophthalmopathy was predicted a median of 6.5 months early. Among clonotypes expanded in thyroid above 0.001, most were also found in blood.

This clonotype was detected ten times or more. As yet, its antigen is unknown. The germline gives CDR1 SEHNR, CDR2 FQNEAQ (reference sequence). CDR3 size: 14 residues. V was trimmed by 4 bases and J by 2 bases, leaving 9 bases between them. RNA transcripts provided the source from which TCR beta CDR3 regions were amplified. The HTBI set primed first-round TCR CDR3 RT-PCR. TCRdb ran MiXCR on the multiplex PCR reads and lists one entry per CDR3 protein. This table holds roughly 570,000 distinct CDR3 sequences, 46% found once. Absence of ophthalmopathy progression within 18 months defined stable Graves' hyperthyroidism.

Input material: peripheral blood or thyroid tissue (not recorded which). This TCR was recovered from a young woman with Graves' hyperthyroidism. The V call is TRBV7-9, the J call TRBJ1-5; D perhaps matches TRBD1 (5 bases). CDR3: CASSSGMGNQPQHF. CDR3 DNA sequence: TGTGCCAGCAGCTCAGGGATGGGCAATCAGCCCCAGCATTTT.